The next 6 T cell receptor beta chains were all read from a single sample in a study of cytomegalovirus exposure and HLA in healthy donors. Vbeta (60) and Jbeta (13) primers were used in the PCR. Measured with immunoSEQ multiplex PCR; TCRdb has only the in-frame clones, and not every one. The sample holds approximately 170,000 clones, just over 75% seen once. The specimen was PBMCs. The receptor source for this set is a woman aged 25 to 39 in good health and CMV-seropositive.

This CDR3 reads CASSLGTSNSYEQYF. CDR3 DNA sequence: TGCGCCAGCAGCTTGGGGACTAGCAACTCCTACGAGCAGTACTTC. This chain links TRBV5-1 with TRBJ2-7, with TRBD2 matching over 8 bases. J was trimmed by 0 bases and V by 0 bases; bases with no gene match: 2. CDR1 and CDR2 (germline): SGHRS, YFSETQ. The CDR3 consists of 15 residues.

As DNA, the CDR3 is TGCGCCAGCAGTAGTGGGGCCCAGCCCCAGCATTTT. Encoded protein: CASSSGAQPQHF. This chain connects TRBV10-2 to TRBJ1-5, with TRBD1 as a possible D gene (5 bases). Per the germline V gene, CDR1 is WSHSY and CDR2 is SAAADI. The CDR3 loop spans 12 amino acids. V lost 5 bases, J lost 7 bases, and 9 bases lay in between.

This clone has just one count. Other DNA sequences of this sample code for an identical CDR3. This sequence joins TRBV2 and TRBJ2-2; 9 nucleotides agree with TRBD1. CDR1 and CDR2 from the germline V gene are SNHLY and FYNNEI. The CDR3 consists of 15 residues. The ends lost 6 bases at V and 1 base at J; junction bases unmatched: 3. DNA of the CDR3: TGTGCCAGCAGGGAGGGACAGGGGAACACCGGGGAGCTGTTTTTT. Translated: CASREGQGNTGELFF. Together with reference TRBV2 and TRBJ2-2, the CDR3 gives the full variable domain: EPEVTQTPSHQVTQMGQEVILRCVPISNHLYFYWYRQILGQKVEFLVSFYNNEISEKSEIFDDQFSVERPDGSNFTLKIRSTKLEDSAMYFCASREGQGNTGELFFGEGSRLTVL.

The chain carries TRBV6-5 and TRBJ2-7; D call uncertain. The CDR3 has 12 amino acids. Trimming shortened V by 8 bases and J by 5 bases, and 13 bases separated the two germline ends. Germline V lookup: CDR1 MNHEY, CDR2 SVGAGI. The CDR3 DNA is TGTGCCAGCGGCAGCGACTCAAACGAGCAGTACTTC. Translating it yields CASGSDSNEQYF.

This chain links TRBV28 with TRBJ2-5; 11 nucleotides line up with TRBD2. Trimming took 3 bases from V and 2 from J; bases not matched to a gene: 8. Looked up from germline, CDR1 is MDHEN and CDR2 is SYDVKM. The CDR3 runs to 17 residues. CDR3 residues: CASSLGALAGAQETQYF. CDR3 DNA: TGTGCCAGCAGTTTGGGTGCACTAGCGGGGGCACAAGAGACCCAGTACTTC. The full variable domain, rest sourced from reference TRBV28 and TRBJ2-5, is DVKVTQSSRYLVKRTGEKVFLECVQDMDHENMFWYRQDPGLGLRLIYFSYDVKMKEKGDIPEGYSVSREKKERFSLILESASTNQTSMYLCASSLGALAGAQETQYFGPGTRLLVL.

For the CDR3, the DNA is TGCGCCAGCAGTGAGTCGTCATTTAGCAATGAGCAGTTCTTC. Translating it yields CASSESSFSNEQFF. The chain couples TRBV10-2 to TRBJ2-1, with unresolved D. The germline V and J ends were trimmed by 0 bases and 6 bases, with 9 bases remaining between them. The CDR3 totals 14 residues. Per germline, CDR1 WSHSY and CDR2 SAAADI.